This T cell receptor beta chain is from a study of beta chain features in type 1 diabetes. About 116 mL of blood, on average, came from one heparinised draw per donor. Sequencing targeted expressed TCRB transcripts, as all isolated RNA had been reverse transcribed. Profiled with immunoSEQ multiplex PCR; TCRdb holds only in-frame clones, not every one. The sample comprises 130,000 or so clones, about 16% of which are singletons, and about 2.5% rests with the top ten. This clone was seen only a few times. What it recognizes is unknown. This CDR3 is built from 15 residues. V lost 5 bases to trimming and J lost 3 bases; unmatched junction nucleotides: 7. Germline V lookup: CDR1 LNHDA, CDR2 SQIVND (reference sequence). Study-level points and caveats: VDJ junctions sequenced from type 1 diabetes patients showed fewer insertions and more deletions. In every one of the four CD4+ subsets, TCRB CDR3s were moderately but significantly shorter in Type 1 diabetes patients. Sequencing from cDNA could over-represent high-TCR-expressing cells.

This TCR was recovered from a man aged 25-45 years with type 1 diabetes. The genes are TRBV19 and TRBJ2-1; 7 nucleotides agree with TRBD1. Sequencing was carried out using central memory CD4+ T cells from blood. In DNA, the CDR3 is TGTGCCAGTAGTTTCGGACAGGTGGGCTACAATGAGCAGTTCTTC. This gives the protein CASSFGQVGYNEQFF.